One sample yielded the 22 T cell receptor beta chains listed below, sequenced in a study of blood T cells in healthy people across ages. It was with a sample-barcoded 5' primer and a J-beta primer mix that a second PCR of roughly 7 to 11 cycles was run. TCRdb re-derived calls from the 5' RACE reads in MiXCR, one entry per CDR3 protein. The sample shows over a million distinct CDR3 sequences, over 35% of them seen only once. The sequencing sample was made of blood. These receptors all stem from an older woman in good health.

This chain joins TRBV4-1 and TRBJ2-7; D is possibly TRBD2 (5 bases). V was clipped by 2 bases and J by 0 bases, with 14 bases between them. CDR1 and CDR2 from the germline V gene are MGHRA and YSYEKL. This CDR3 spans 16 amino acids. Here the CDR3 DNA reads TGCGCCAGCAGCCAACCAGCGGCGAGAAACTCCTACGAGCAGTACTTC. Its protein is CASSQPAARNSYEQYF.

The sample holds a few counts of this clonotype. The chain recombines TRBV25-1 with TRBJ2-2; 7 bases agree with TRBD1. The CDR3 consists of 14 residues. With V trimmed by 4 bases and J by 4 bases, 3 bases remained unmatched. Germline CDR1 MGHDK, CDR2 SYGVNS. The CDR3 sequence: CASSVAGGTGELFF. CDR3 coding DNA: TGTGCCAGCAGTGTAGCAGGGGGCACCGGGGAGCTGTTTTTT.

V and J are TRBV11-3 and TRBJ2-1, with 7 bases aligning to TRBD2. There are 15 residues in the CDR3. Germline lookup yields CDR1 SGHNT and CDR2 YENEEA. V was clipped by 3 bases and J by 4 bases; unmatched bases: 6. This CDR3 is CASSLAGALYNEQFF. The CDR3 nucleotides are TGTGCCAGCAGCTTGGCGGGAGCCCTTTACAATGAGCAGTTCTTC.

This clonotype was observed at least ten times. CDR3 loop: CSVGGLGTNYEQYF. The CDR3 DNA follows: TGCAGCGTTGGGGGGCTTGGGACAAACTACGAGCAGTACTTC. The chain joins TRBV29-1 to TRBJ2-7; tentative D call: TRBD1 (6 bases). Germline V gene sequence: CDR1 SQVTM, CDR2 ANQGSEA. Trimming shortened V by 4 bases and J by 3 bases, and 16 bases separated the two germline ends. The CDR3 covers 14 residues.

The CDR3 DNA follows: TGTGCCGCGGGGGGAAATGGGCGGCCTGAAGCTTTCTTT. Encoded protein: CAAGGNGRPEAFF. The J gene is TRBJ1-1, the V gene TRBV10-3; the D gene is possibly TRBD1 (5 bases). With 11 bases removed from V and 6 bases from J, the gap between germline ends came to 19 bases. From germline, CDR1 is ENHRY and CDR2 SYGVKD. This CDR3 has 13 residues.

This clonotype showed up just a few times. This chain connects TRBV4-1 to TRBJ2-5; D is uncertain. The germline V and J ends were trimmed by 4 bases and 5 bases, with 11 bases remaining between them. The CDR3 runs 13 residues. Per the germline V gene, CDR1 is MGHRA and CDR2 is YSYEKL. CDR3 protein: CASSLGSWETQYF. The CDR3 DNA reads TGCGCCAGCAGCCTAGGCAGCTGGGAGACCCAGTACTTC.

On this clonotype itself: Given a much more abundant clone one base away, this may be a read error. This rearrangement joins TRBV25-1 to TRBJ2-7; a weak D match, TRBD2 (6 bases). The CDR3 is made up of 14 amino acids. Germline V gives CDR1 MGHDK, CDR2 SYGVNS. The CDR3 protein is CASTEFGGAYEQYF. Written as DNA, the CDR3 is TGTGCCAGCACTGAATTTGGCGGGGCCTACGAGCAGTACTTC.

The count of this clonotype is one. The chain recombines TRBV7-8 with TRBJ2-4; 8 bases line up with TRBD2. The J segment lost 13 bases and the V segment lost 4 bases, leaving 12 bases of the junction unmatched. CDR3 size: 14 residues. CDR1 and CDR2 from the germline V gene are SGHVS and FQNEAQ. CDR3: CASSSIGTSSGQYF. CDR3 sequence (DNA): TGTGCCAGCAGCTCGATCGGGACTAGTAGCGGGCAGTACTTC.

The gene calls are TRBV28 and TRBJ2-6; D remains ambiguous. The CDR3 runs 15 residues. Germline lookup yields CDR1 MDHEN and CDR2 SYDVKM. V was clipped by 8 bases and J by 2 bases, with 13 bases between them. In DNA, the CDR3 is TGTGCCAGCCGCTTCCCAGGAGCTGGGGCCAACGTCCTGACTTTC. Translating gives CASRFPGAGANVLTF.

This clonotype was detected many times. The V gene is TRBV9, the J gene TRBJ2-5; the match to TRBD2 covers 9 bases. CDR1 and CDR2 (germline): SGDLS, YYNGEE. The CDR3 has 15 residues. The V gene end was trimmed by 0 bases and the J gene end by 4 bases; junction bases not matched to a gene: 4. The CDR3 protein is CASSVGLAVTETQYF. CDR3 DNA sequence: TGTGCCAGCAGCGTAGGACTAGCGGTTACAGAGACCCAGTACTTC.

The chain is built from TRBV6-6 and TRBJ2-3, with D unresolved. Trimming took 0 bases from V and 5 from J, leaving 9 bases between them. The CDR3 consists of 14 residues. Germline lookup yields CDR1 MNHNY and CDR2 SVGAGI (reference sequence). The CDR3 region is CASSYSLGEDTQYF. The CDR3 DNA follows: TGTGCCAGCAGTTACTCGCTAGGAGAAGATACGCAGTATTTT.

The CDR3 bases are TGTGCCAGCAGTTCTTGGACTAGCGGGACAGGAGATACGCAGTATTTT. Amino acids: CASSSWTSGTGDTQYF. The rearrangement joins TRBV12-3 or TRBV12-4 to TRBJ2-3; 12 bases are shared with TRBD2. This CDR3 has 16 residues. The V segment lost 4 bases and the J segment 5 bases; nucleotides outside the gene matches: 7.

This chain links TRBV27 with TRBJ2-3; maybe TRBD1 (6 bases). The V end lost 0 bases, the J end lost 4 bases, and 17 bases lay between the germline ends. Germline-derived CDR1 and CDR2 are MNHEY and SMNVEV (reference sequence). The CDR3 sequence is 17 residues long. CDR3 nucleotide sequence: TGTGCCAGCAGTTTATCGAGGTCAGGGGTAGTCCCAGATACGCAGTATTTT. This encodes CASSLSRSGVVPDTQYF.

In the case of this clonotype: This could be a read error, since a much larger clone is one nucleotide away. This chain uses TRBV7-2 with TRBJ2-4, with 13 positions matching TRBD2. This CDR3 has 19 residues. Germline-derived CDR1 and CDR2 are SGHTA and FQGNSA. CDR3 residues: CASSKELAGGRFAKNVQYF. CDR3 sequence (DNA): TGTGCCAGCAGCAAGGAACTAGCGGGAGGGCGTTTTGCCAAAAACGTTCAGTACTTC.

V usage is TRBV5-1 and J usage is TRBJ2-3; possibly TRBD1 for D (6 bases). Germline V gives CDR1 SGHRS, CDR2 YFSETQ. Trimming took 5 bases from V and 0 from J, leaving 10 bases between them. The CDR3 totals 14 residues. This CDR3 is CASRGGQSTDTQYF. CDR3 DNA sequence: TGCGCCAGCAGGGGCGGACAGAGCACAGATACGCAGTATTTT.

V usage is TRBV6-6 and J usage is TRBJ2-3, with 11 bases lining up with TRBD1. Germline CDR1 MNHNY, CDR2 SVGAGI (reference sequence). This CDR3 has 16 residues. The junction had 7 bases not matched to a gene; V was cut back by 6 bases and J by 2 bases. CDR3 loop: CASSHGQGAYTDTQYF. CDR3 DNA sequence: TGTGCCAGCAGCCACGGACAGGGGGCCTACACAGATACGCAGTATTTT.

This chain uses TRBV7-2 with TRBJ1-5; TRBD1 aligns across 11 bases. With 8 bases clipped from V and 7 bases from J, the junction kept 7 bases outside the gene matches. Germline V lookup: CDR1 SGHTA, CDR2 FQGNSA. The CDR3 length is 14 residues. In nucleotides, the CDR3 is TGTGCCAGCGCTGCGGGACAGGGGGGCCAGCCCCAGCATTTT. It yields the protein CASAAGQGGQPQHF.

This clonotype was counted between two and nine times. The V call is TRBV6-5, the J call TRBJ2-5; TRBD1 matches 9 bases. The V gene's germline CDR1 is MNHEY and CDR2 SVGAGI. The junction had 14 bases not matched to a gene; V was cut back by 11 bases and J by 4 bases. This CDR3 is 15 amino acids long. The CDR3 loop reads CASHPGQGGGETQYF. Written as DNA, the CDR3 is TGTGCCTCTCACCCGGGACAGGGAGGAGGAGAGACCCAGTACTTC.

The CDR3 sequence is CAGKTGGLEETQYF. The CDR3 bases are TGTGCCGGCAAGACTGGGGGGCTTGAAGAGACCCAGTACTTC. The genes are TRBV14 and TRBJ2-5, with D perhaps being TRBD1 or TRBD2 (6 bases each). The germline V and J ends were trimmed by 11 bases and 3 bases, with 19 bases remaining between them. Per the germline V gene, CDR1 is SGHDN and CDR2 is FVKESK. The CDR3 is made up of 14 amino acids. The full variable domain, completed using reference TRBV14 and TRBJ2-5, is EAGVTQFPSHSVIEKGQTVTLRCDPISGHDNLYWYRRVMGKEIKFLLHFVKESKQDESGMPNNRFLAERTGGTYSTLKVQPAELEDSGVYFCAGKTGGLEETQYFGPGTRLLVL.

Many counts were recorded for this clonotype. The chain links TRBV5-1 to TRBJ2-3, with 11 bases fitting TRBD2. CDR1 SGHRS and CDR2 YFSETQ come from the germline V gene. The CDR3 is 17 residues long. The V segment lost 0 bases and the J segment 3 bases; nucleotides outside the gene matches: 6. The CDR3 is CASSLAMASGRTDTQYF. CDR3 sequence (DNA): TGCGCCAGCAGCTTGGCTATGGCTAGCGGGAGGACAGATACGCAGTATTTT. Full variable domain (rest looked up from reference TRBV5-1 and TRBJ2-3): KAGVTQTPRYLIKTRGQQVTLSCSPISGHRSVSWYQQTPGQGLQFLFEYFSETQRNKGNFPGRFSGRQFSNSRSEMNVSTLELGDSALYLCASSLAMASGRTDTQYFGPGTRLTVL.

J is TRBJ2-2 and V is TRBV12-3 or TRBV12-4; a possible D gene is TRBD1 (5 bases). The CDR3 is 14 residues long. Trimming left V 1 base short and J 8 bases short, with 11 bases between. CDR3 DNA: TGTGCCAGCAGTTTAGGGGGCGCGACGGGGGAGCTGTTTTTT. It encodes CASSLGGATGELFF.

This clonotype was observed a handful of times. This chain joins TRBV15 and TRBJ1-6, with a possible D match to TRBD1 (6 bases). The CDR3 has 16 amino acids. Germline-derived CDR1 and CDR2 are LNHNV and YYDKDF (reference sequence). The V gene lost 0 bases and the J gene lost 9 bases, with 15 bases spanning the gap. The CDR3 DNA reads as TGTGCCACCAGCAGAGATAGGCAATCGGACAGTTCACCCCTCCACTTT. This sequence encodes CATSRDRQSDSSPLHF.